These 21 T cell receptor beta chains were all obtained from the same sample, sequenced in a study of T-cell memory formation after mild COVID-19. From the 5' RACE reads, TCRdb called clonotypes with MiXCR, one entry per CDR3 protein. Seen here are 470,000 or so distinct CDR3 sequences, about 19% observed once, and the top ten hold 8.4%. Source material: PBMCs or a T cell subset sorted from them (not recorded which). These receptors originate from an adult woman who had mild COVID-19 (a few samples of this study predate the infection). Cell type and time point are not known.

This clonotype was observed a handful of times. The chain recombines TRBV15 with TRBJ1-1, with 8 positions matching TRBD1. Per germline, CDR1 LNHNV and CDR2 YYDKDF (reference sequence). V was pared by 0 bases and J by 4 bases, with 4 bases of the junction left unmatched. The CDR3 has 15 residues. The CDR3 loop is CATSRDQGAVTEAFF. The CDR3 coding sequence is TGTGCCACCAGCAGAGACCAGGGGGCGGTCACTGAAGCTTTCTTT.

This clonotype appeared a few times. The CDR3 protein is CASSSSGTSGDGVRFF. In DNA form, the CDR3 reads TGCGCCAGCAGCTCATCCGGGACTAGCGGGGATGGTGTTCGGTTCTTC. This chain joins TRBV5-1 and TRBJ2-1; TRBD2 matches 13 bases. With 3 bases clipped from V and 15 bases from J, the junction kept 15 bases outside the gene matches. CDR1 and CDR2 (germline): SGHRS, YFSETQ. The CDR3 extends over 16 amino acids.

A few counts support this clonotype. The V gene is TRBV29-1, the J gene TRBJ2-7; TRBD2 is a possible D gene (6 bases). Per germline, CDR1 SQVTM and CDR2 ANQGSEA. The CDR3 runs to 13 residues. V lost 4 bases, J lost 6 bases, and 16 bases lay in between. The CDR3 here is CSVVGRPRGEQYF. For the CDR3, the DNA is TGCAGCGTTGTAGGAAGGCCGCGGGGCGAGCAGTACTTC.

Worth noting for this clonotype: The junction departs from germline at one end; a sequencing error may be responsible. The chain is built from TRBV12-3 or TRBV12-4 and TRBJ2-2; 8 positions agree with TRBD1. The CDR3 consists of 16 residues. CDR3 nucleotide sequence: TGTGCCAGCAGCTTAGCCGACAGGGGTAACACCGGGGAGCTGTTTTTT. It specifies CASSLADRGNTGELFF.

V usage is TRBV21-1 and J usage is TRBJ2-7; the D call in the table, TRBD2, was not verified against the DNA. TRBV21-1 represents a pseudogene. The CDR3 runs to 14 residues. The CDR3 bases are TGTGCCAGCAGCATCAGGACTAACCTCTACGAGCAGTACTTC. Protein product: CASSIRTNLYEQYF.

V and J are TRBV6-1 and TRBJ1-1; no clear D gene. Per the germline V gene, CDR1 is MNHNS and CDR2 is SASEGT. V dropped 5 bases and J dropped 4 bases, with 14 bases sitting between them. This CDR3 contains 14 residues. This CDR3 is CASSQRRGFTEAFF. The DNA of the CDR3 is TGTGCCAGCAGTCAACGAAGAGGGTTCACTGAAGCTTTCTTT.

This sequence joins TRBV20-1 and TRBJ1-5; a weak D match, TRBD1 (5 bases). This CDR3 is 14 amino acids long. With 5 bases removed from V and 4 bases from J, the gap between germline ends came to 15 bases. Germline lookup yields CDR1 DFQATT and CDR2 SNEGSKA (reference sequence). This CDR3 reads CSARSGRMNQPQHF. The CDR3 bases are TGCAGTGCTCGATCAGGGAGGATGAATCAGCCCCAGCATTTT.

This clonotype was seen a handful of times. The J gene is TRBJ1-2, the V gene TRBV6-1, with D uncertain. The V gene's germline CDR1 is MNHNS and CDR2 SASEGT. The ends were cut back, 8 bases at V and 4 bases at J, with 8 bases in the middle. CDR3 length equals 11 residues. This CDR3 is CASGQPYGYTF. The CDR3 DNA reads TGTGCCAGCGGGCAGCCCTATGGCTACACCTTC.

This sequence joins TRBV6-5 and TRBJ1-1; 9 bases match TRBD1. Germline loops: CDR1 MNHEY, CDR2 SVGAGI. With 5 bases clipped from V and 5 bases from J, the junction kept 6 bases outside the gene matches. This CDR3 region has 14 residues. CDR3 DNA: TGTGCCAGCAGTGGGGGACAGGGAAGGACTGAAGCTTTCTTT. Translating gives CASSGGQGRTEAFF.

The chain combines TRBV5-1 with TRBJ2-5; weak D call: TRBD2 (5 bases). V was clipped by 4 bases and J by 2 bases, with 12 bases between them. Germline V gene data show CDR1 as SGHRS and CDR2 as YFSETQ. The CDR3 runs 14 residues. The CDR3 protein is CASSGGRTQETQYF. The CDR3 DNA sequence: TGCGCCAGCAGCGGAGGTAGAACTCAAGAGACCCAGTACTTC.

In DNA form, the CDR3 reads TGCGCCAGCAGCCACCACAGGGGTTCCTACGAGCAGTACTTC. Its translation is CASSHHRGSYEQYF. J is TRBJ2-7 and V is TRBV5-1; 7 nucleotides align to TRBD1. V shed 4 bases, J shed 1 base, and the junction held 5 bases outside the gene matches. The CDR3 loop spans 14 amino acids. CDR1 SGHRS and CDR2 YFSETQ come from the germline V gene.

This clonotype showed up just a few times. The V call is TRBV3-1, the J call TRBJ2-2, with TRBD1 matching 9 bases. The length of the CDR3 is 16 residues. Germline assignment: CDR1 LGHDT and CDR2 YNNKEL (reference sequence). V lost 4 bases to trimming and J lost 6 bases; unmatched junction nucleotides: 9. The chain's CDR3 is CASSPARTGVAGELFF. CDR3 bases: TGTGCCAGCAGCCCTGCGCGGACAGGGGTGGCCGGGGAGCTGTTTTTT.

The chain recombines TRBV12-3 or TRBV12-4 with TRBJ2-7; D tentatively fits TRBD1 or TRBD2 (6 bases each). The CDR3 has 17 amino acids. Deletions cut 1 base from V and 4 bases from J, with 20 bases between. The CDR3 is CASSLGARLGGGYEQYF. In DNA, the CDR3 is TGTGCCAGCAGTTTAGGGGCCCGTTTAGGGGGAGGATACGAGCAGTACTTC.

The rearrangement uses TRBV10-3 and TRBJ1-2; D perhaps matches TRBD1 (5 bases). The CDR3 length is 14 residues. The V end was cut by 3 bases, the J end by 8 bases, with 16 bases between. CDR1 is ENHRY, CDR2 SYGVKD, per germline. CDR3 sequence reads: CAISESRVRRGYTF. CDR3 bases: TGTGCCATCAGTGAATCCAGGGTAAGGCGAGGCTACACCTTC.

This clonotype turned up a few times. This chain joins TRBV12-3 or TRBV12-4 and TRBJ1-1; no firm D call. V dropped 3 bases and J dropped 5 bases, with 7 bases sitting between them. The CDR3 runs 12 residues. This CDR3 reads CASSFVVTEAFF. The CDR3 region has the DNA TGTGCCAGCAGTTTTGTGGTTACTGAAGCTTTCTTT.

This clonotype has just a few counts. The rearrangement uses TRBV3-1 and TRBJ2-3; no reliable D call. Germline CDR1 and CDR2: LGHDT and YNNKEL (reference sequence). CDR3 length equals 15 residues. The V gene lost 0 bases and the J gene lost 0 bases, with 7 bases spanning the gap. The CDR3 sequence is CASSQDLYSTDTQYF. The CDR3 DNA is TGTGCCAGCAGCCAAGATCTGTATAGCACAGATACGCAGTATTTT.

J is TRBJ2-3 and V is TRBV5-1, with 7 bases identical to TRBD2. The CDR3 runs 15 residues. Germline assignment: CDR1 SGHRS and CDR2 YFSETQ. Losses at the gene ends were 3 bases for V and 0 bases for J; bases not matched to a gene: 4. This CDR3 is CASSYQRGSTDTQYF. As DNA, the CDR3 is TGCGCCAGCAGCTATCAGCGGGGAAGCACAGATACGCAGTATTTT.

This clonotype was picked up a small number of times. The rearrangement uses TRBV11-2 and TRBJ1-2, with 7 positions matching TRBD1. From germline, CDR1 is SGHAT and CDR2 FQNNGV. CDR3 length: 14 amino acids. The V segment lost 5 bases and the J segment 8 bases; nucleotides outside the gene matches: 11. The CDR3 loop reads CASSPRTGQQGYTF. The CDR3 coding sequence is TGTGCCAGCAGCCCCAGGACAGGCCAGCAAGGCTACACCTTC.

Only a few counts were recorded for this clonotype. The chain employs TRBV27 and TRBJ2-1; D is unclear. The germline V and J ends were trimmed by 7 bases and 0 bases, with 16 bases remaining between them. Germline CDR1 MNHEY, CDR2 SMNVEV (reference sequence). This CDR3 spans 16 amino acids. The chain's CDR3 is CASMSGRISSYNEQFF. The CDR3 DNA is TGTGCCAGCATGAGTGGAAGGATTAGCTCCTACAATGAGCAGTTCTTC.

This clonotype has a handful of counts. DNA for the CDR3: TGTGCCAGCAGTCCAACCAACCTCCCCTACGAGCAGTACTTC. This codes for CASSPTNLPYEQYF. This chain connects TRBV6-2 or TRBV6-3 to TRBJ2-7; no clear D gene. The ends were cut back, 5 bases at V and 2 bases at J, with 13 bases in the middle. This CDR3 is 14 amino acids long. CDR1 and CDR2 (germline): MNHEY, SVGEGT.

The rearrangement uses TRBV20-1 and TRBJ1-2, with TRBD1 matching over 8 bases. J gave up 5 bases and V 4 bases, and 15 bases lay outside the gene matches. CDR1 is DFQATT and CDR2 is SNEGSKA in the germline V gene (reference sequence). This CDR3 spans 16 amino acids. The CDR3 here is CSATTPGQAPSYGYTF. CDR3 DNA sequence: TGCAGTGCTACTACCCCGGGACAGGCCCCCTCATATGGCTACACCTTC.